This TCR beta chain emerged from a study of identical twins. The CDR3 contains 14 residues. Looked up from germline, CDR1 is SGHVS and CDR2 is FQNEAQ. V was trimmed by 0 bases and J by 2 bases, leaving 8 bases between them. This clonotype was seen at least ten times. TCRdb recomputed calls from the 5' RACE reads with MiXCR, one row per CDR3 protein. The table records about 240,000 distinct CDR3 sequences, roughly a tenth of them present only once. The origin of this receptor is a man in his forties or fifties in good health. The V gene is TRBV7-8, the J gene TRBJ2-7; D gene unclear. The sample was memory T cells sorted from blood. The CDR3 region is CASSLARLPYEQYF. The DNA of the CDR3 is TGTGCCAGCAGCTTAGCGAGACTTCCCTACGAGCAGTACTTC.